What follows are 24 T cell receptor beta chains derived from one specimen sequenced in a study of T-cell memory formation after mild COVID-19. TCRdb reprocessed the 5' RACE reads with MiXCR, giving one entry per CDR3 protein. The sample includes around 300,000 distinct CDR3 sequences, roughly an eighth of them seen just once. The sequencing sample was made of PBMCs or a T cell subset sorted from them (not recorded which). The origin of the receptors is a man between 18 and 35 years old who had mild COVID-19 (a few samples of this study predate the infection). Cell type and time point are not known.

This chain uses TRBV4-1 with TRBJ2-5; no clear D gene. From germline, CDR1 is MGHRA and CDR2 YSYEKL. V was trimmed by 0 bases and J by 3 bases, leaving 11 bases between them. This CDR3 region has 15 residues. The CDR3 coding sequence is TGCGCCAGCAGCCAAGAAGTTGGTCGGGAAGAGACCCAGTACTTC. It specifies CASSQEVGREETQYF.

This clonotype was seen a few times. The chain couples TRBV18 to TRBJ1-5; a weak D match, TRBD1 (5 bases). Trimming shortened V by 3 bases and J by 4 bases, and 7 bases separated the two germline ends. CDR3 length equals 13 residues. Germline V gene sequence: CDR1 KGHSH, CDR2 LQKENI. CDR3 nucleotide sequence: TGTGCCAGCTCACCGGCAGGGAATCAGCCCCAGCATTTT. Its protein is CASSPAGNQPQHF.

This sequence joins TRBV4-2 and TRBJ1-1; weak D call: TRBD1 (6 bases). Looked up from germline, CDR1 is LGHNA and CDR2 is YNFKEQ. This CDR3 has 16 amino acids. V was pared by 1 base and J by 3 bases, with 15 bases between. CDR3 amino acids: CASSQARGGRYTEAFF. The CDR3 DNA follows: TGTGCCAGCAGCCAAGCCAGGGGAGGAAGGTACACTGAAGCTTTCTTT.

The CDR3 sequence is CSVKPRYEQYF. The CDR3 DNA reads as TGCAGTGTAAAACCGCGCTACGAGCAGTACTTC. The rearrangement joins TRBV20-1 to TRBJ2-7; D gene uncertain. V lost 7 bases and J 3 bases, leaving 10 bases between the germline ends. Germline-derived CDR1 and CDR2 are DFQATT and SNEGSKA (reference sequence). The CDR3 has 11 residues.

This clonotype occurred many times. The CDR3 region has the DNA TGTGCCAGCAGCCAGGCCACCCAAAGCTACACCTTC. Translation gives CASSQATQSYTF. The chain links TRBV3-1 to TRBJ1-2; no definite D call. V was shortened by 3 bases and J by 9 bases, with 11 bases between the two germline ends. CDR3 length: 12 amino acids. Germline-derived CDR1 and CDR2 are LGHDT and YNNKEL (reference sequence).

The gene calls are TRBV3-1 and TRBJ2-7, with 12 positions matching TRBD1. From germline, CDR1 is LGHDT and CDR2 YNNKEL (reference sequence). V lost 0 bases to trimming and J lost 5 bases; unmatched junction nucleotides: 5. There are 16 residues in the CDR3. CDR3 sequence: CASSQDPGTGGDEQYF. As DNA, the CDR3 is TGTGCCAGCAGCCAAGACCCCGGGACAGGGGGCGACGAGCAGTACTTC.

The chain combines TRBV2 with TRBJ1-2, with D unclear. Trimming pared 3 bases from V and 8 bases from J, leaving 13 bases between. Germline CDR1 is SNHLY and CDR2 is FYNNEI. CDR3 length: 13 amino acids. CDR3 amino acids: CASSEALDGGYTF. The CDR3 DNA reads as TGTGCCAGCAGTGAGGCTCTAGACGGCGGCTACACCTTC.

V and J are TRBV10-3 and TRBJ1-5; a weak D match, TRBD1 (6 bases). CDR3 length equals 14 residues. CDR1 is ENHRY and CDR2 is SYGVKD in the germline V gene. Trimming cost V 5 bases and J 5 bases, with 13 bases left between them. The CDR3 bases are TGTGCCATCAGTCTCACAGGGTCGGATCAGCCCCAGCATTTT. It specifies CAISLTGSDQPQHF.

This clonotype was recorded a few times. The CDR3 is CASSFTQRVSSYNEQFF. The CDR3, as DNA: TGTGCCAGCAGCTTTACCCAGCGCGTCAGCTCCTACAATGAGCAGTTCTTC. J is TRBJ2-1 and V is TRBV13; D gene ambiguous. The CDR3 length is 17 residues. Deletions cut 3 bases from V and 0 bases from J, with 15 bases between. Germline CDR1 reads PRHDT; CDR2 reads FYEKMQ (reference sequence). Supplemented by reference TRBV13 and TRBJ2-1, the full variable domain reads AAGVIQSPRHLIKEKRETATLKCYPIPRHDTVYWYQQGPGQDPQFLISFYEKMQSDKGSIPDRFSAQQFSDYHSELNMSSLELGDSALYFCASSFTQRVSSYNEQFFGPGTRLTVL.

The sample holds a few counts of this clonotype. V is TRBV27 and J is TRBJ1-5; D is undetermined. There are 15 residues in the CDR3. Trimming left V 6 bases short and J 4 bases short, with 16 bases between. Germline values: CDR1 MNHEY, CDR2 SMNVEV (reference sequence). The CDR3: CASRPGVLGNQPQHF. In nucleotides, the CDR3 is TGTGCCAGCAGGCCCGGGGTTTTAGGGAATCAGCCCCAGCATTTT.

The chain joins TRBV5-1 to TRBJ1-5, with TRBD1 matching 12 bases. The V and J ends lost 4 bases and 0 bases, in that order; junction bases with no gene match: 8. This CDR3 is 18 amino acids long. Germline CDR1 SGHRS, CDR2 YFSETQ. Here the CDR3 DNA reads TGCGCCAGCAGCCCGGGACAGGGGGCTCTCGATAGCAATCAGCCCCAGCATTTT. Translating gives CASSPGQGALDSNQPQHF. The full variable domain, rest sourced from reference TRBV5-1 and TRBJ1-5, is KAGVTQTPRYLIKTRGQQVTLSCSPISGHRSVSWYQQTPGQGLQFLFEYFSETQRNKGNFPGRFSGRQFSNSRSEMNVSTLELGDSALYLCASSPGQGALDSNQPQHFGDGTRLSIL.

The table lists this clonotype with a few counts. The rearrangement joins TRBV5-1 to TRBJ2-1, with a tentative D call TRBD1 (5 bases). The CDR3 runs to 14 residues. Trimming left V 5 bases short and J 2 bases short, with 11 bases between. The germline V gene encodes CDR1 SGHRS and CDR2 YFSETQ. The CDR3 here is CASRVVGAYNEQFF. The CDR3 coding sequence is TGCGCCAGCAGGGTGGTAGGGGCCTACAATGAGCAGTTCTTC.

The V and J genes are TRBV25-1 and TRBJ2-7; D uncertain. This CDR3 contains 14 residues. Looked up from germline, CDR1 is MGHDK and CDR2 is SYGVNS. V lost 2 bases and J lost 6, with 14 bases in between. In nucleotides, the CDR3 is TGTGCCAGCAGTGAACAGAAAGTTAAGGTCGAGCAGTACTTC. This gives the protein CASSEQKVKVEQYF.

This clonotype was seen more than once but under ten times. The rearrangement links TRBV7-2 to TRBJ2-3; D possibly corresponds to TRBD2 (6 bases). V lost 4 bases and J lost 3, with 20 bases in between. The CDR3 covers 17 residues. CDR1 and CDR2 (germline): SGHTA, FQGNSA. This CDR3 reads CASSYSLAVAETDTQYF. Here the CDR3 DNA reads TGTGCCAGCAGCTACTCACTGGCGGTAGCGGAGACAGATACGCAGTATTTT.

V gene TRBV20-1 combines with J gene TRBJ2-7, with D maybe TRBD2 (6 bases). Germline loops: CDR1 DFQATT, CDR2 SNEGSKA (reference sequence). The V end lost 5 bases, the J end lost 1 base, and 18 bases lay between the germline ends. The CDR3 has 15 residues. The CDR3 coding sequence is TGCAGTGCTCCCAGGAAGGGGAGGCAATCCTACGAGCAGTACTTC. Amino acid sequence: CSAPRKGRQSYEQYF.

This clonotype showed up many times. CDR3 DNA: TGCGCCAGCAGCTTAGCGGGGCGTAGCACAGATACGCAGTATTTT. Translating it yields CASSLAGRSTDTQYF. The chain recombines TRBV5-1 with TRBJ2-3; 7 bases are shared with TRBD2. The V gene end was trimmed by 2 bases and the J gene end by 0 bases; junction bases not matched to a gene: 3. In germline, CDR1 is SGHRS, CDR2 YFSETQ. The CDR3 covers 15 residues.

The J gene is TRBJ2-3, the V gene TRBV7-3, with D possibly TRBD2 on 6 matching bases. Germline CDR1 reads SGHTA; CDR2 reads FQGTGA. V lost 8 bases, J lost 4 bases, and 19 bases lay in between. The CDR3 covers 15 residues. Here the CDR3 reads CASAEFSGVPDTQYF. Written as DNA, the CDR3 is TGTGCCAGCGCCGAATTTTCGGGGGTCCCAGATACGCAGTATTTT.

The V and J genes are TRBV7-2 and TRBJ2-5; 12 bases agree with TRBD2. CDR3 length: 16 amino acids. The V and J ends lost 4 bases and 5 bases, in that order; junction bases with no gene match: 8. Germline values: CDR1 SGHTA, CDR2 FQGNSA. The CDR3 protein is CASSYPSGGALETQYF. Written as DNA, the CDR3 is TGTGCCAGCAGCTACCCTAGCGGGGGGGCCCTGGAGACCCAGTACTTC.

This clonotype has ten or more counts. In DNA form, the CDR3 reads TGTGCCAGCAGCTTCGGGGACTACGAGACCCAGTACTTC. This encodes CASSFGDYETQYF. The chain links TRBV7-2 to TRBJ2-5, with 7 bases fitting TRBD2. The V gene end was trimmed by 3 bases and the J gene end by 5 bases; junction bases not matched to a gene: 3. The CDR3 extends over 13 amino acids. Germline lookup yields CDR1 SGHTA and CDR2 FQGNSA.

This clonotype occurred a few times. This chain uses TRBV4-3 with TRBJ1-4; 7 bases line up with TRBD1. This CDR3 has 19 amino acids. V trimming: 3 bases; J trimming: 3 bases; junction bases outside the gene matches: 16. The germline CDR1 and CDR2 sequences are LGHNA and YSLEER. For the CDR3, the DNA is TGCGCCAGCAGCCAGGCCCCCCCGGGACAGTCACAAGCTAATGAAAAACTGTTTTTT. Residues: CASSQAPPGQSQANEKLFF.

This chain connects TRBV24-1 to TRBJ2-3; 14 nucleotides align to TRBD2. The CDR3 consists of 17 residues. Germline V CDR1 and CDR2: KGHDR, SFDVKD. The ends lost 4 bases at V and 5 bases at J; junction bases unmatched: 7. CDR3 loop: CATSDPGLAGGRDTQYF. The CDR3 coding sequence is TGTGCCACCAGTGACCCCGGACTAGCGGGGGGTAGAGATACGCAGTATTTT.

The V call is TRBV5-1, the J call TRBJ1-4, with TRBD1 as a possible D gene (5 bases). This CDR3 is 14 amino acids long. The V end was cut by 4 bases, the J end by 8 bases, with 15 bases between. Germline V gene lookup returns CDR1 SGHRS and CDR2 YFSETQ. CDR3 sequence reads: CASSPGTLVEKLFF. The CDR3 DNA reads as TGCGCCAGCAGCCCCGGGACGCTGGTAGAAAAACTGTTTTTT.

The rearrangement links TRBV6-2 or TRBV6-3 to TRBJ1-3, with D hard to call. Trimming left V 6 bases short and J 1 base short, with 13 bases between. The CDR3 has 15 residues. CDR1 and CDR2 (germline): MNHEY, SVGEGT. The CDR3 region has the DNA TGTGCCAGCAGAACCATCTGGGATTCTGGAAACACCATATATTTT. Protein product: CASRTIWDSGNTIYF.

Here the CDR3 DNA reads TGTGCCAGCAGCGTAGGGTCCTACGAGCAGTACGTC. Its translation is CASSVGSYEQYV. The chain has TRBV7-9 and TRBJ2-7, with unresolved D. There are 12 residues in the CDR3. Germline CDR1 and CDR2: SEHNR and FQNEAQ (reference sequence). Between the trimmed V and J ends, which lost 5 bases and 1 base, there was a span of 6 bases.